Included here is one T cell receptor (beta chain) sequence, with context. Here immunoSEQ multiplex PCR was the method, and the copy in TCRdb shows in-frame clones only, minus some. The repertoire has about 140,000 clones, almost 80% of them found once; the top ten carry approximately 11%. Germline V gives CDR1 SGHTA, CDR2 FQGNSA. The CDR3 loop spans 15 amino acids. V trimming: 1 base; J trimming: 7 bases; junction bases outside the gene matches: 5. The record originates from a study of blood T cell repertoires in COVID-19. Study details: Samples representing acute and convalescent COVID-19 were sourced from the United States, Italy and Spain.

This chain connects TRBV7-2 to TRBJ1-2; TRBD1 agrees at 11 bases. The source material was peripheral blood. The TCR comes from a man between 60 and 70 years old who had recovered from COVID-19. The CDR3 DNA reads TGTGCCAGCAGCTTAGAATTTGGGACAGGGGGTGGCTACACCTTC. It encodes CASSLEFGTGGGYTF.